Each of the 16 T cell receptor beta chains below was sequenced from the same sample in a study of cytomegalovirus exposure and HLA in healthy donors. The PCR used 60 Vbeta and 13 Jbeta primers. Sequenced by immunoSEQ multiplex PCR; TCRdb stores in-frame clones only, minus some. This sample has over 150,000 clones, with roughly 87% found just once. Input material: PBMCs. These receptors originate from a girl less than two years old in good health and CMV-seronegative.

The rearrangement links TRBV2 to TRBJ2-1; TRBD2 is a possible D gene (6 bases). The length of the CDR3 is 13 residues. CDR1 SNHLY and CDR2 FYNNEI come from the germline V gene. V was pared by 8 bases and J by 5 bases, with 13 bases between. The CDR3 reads CASSAGRHNEQFF. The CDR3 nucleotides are TGTGCCAGCTCCGCGGGACGACACAATGAGCAGTTCTTC.

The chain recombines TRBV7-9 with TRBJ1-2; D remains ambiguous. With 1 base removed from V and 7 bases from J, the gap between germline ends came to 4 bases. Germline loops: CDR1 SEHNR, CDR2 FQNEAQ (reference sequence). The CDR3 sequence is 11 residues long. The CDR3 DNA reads TGTGCCAGCAGCTTAGTCGGTGGCTACACCTTC. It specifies CASSLVGGYTF.

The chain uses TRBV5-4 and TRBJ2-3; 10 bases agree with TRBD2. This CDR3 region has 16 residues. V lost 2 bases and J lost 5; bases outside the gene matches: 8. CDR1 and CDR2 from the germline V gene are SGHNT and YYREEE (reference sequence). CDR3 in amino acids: CASSFPAGGVEDTQYF. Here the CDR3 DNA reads TGTGCCAGCAGCTTCCCAGCGGGGGGGGTGGAAGATACGCAGTATTTT. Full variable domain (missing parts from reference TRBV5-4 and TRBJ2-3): ETGVTQSPTHLIKTRGQQVTLRCSSQSGHNTVSWYQQALGQGPQFIFQYYREEENGRGNFPPRFSGLQFPNYSSELNVNALELDDSALYLCASSFPAGGVEDTQYFGPGTRLTVL.

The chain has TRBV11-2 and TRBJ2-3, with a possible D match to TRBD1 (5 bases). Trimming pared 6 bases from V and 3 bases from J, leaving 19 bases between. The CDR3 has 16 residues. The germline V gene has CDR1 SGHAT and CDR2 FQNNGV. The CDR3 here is CASRRSRVMGTDTQYF. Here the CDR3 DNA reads TGTGCCAGCAGGCGATCCAGGGTGATGGGTACAGATACGCAGTATTTT.

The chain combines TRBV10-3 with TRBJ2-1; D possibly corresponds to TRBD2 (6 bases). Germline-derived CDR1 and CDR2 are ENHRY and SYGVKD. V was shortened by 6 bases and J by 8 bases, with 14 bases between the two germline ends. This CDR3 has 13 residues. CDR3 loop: CAIRDGLSYEQFF. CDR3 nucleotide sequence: TGTGCCATCAGGGACGGACTATCATATGAGCAGTTCTTC.

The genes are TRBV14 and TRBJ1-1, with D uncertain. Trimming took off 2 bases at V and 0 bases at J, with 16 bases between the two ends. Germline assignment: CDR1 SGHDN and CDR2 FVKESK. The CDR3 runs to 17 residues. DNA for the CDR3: TGTGCCAGCAGCCAATATCCAACCCCGAGCATGAACACTGAAGCTTTCTTT. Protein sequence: CASSQYPTPSMNTEAFF.

DNA for the CDR3: TGTGCCAGCAGCCAAGAGGACATGGGGTACGAGCAGTACTTC. Residues: CASSQEDMGYEQYF. This chain links TRBV4-2 with TRBJ2-7; possible D gene TRBD1, 5 bases. With 0 bases removed from V and 4 bases from J, the gap between germline ends came to 10 bases. Germline lookup yields CDR1 LGHNA and CDR2 YNFKEQ. This CDR3 spans 14 amino acids.

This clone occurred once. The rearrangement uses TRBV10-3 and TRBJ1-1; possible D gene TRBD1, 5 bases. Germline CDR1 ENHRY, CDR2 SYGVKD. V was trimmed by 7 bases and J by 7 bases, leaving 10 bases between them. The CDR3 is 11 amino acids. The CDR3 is CAITQGREAFF. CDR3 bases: TGTGCCATCACCCAGGGTCGTGAAGCTTTCTTT.

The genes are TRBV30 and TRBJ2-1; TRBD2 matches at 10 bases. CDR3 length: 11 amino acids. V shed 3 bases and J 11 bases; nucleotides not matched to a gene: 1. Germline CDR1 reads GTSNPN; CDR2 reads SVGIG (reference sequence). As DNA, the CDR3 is TGTGCCTGGAGACTAGCGGGGAAGCAGTTCTTC. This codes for CAWRLAGKQFF.

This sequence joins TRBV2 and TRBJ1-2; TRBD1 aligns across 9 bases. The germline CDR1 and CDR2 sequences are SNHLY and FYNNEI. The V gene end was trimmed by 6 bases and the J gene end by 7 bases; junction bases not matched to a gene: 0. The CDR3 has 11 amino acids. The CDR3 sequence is CASRTGGGYTF. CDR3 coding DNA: TGTGCCAGCAGGACAGGGGGTGGCTACACCTTC.

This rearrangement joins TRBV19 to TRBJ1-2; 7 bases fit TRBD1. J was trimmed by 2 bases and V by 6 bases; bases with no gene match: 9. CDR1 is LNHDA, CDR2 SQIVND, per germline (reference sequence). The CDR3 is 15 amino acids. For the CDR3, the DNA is TGTGCCAGTAGAAAAGAGGACAGGATGAACTATGGCTACACCTTC. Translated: CASRKEDRMNYGYTF.

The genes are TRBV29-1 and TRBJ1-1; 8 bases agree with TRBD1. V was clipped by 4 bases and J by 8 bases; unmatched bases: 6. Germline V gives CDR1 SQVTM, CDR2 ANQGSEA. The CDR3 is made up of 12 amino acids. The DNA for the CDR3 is TGCAGCGTTGGCCCTCGGGACAGGGAAGCTTTCTTT. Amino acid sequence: CSVGPRDREAFF. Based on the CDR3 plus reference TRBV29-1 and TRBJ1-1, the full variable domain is SAVISQKPSRDICQRGTSLTIQCQVDSQVTMMFWYRQQPGQSLTLIATANQGSEATYESGFVIDKFPISRPNLTFSTLTVSNMSPEDSSIYLCSVGPRDREAFFGQGTRLTVV.

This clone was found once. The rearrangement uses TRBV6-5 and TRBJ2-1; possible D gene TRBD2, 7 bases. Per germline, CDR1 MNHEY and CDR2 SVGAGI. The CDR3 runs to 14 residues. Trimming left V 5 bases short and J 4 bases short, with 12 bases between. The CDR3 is CASSGGGAYNEQFF. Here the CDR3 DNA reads TGTGCCAGCAGTGGCGGGGGCGCTTACAATGAGCAGTTCTTC.

The CDR3 loop reads CASRDGEDNEQFF. The CDR3 DNA reads TGTGCCTCCCGGGACGGGGAGGACAATGAGCAGTTCTTC. The gene calls are TRBV10-3 and TRBJ2-1, with D perhaps TRBD2 (6 bases). From germline, CDR1 is ENHRY and CDR2 SYGVKD. V gave up 11 bases and J gave up 5 bases, with 16 bases separating them. This CDR3 region has 13 residues.

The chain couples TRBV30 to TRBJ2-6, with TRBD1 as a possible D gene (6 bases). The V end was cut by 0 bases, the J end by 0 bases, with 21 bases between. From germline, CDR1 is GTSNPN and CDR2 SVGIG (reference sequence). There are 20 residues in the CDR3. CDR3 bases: TGTGCCTGGAGTGTACGAGTTCGGGACATCTACCTCTCTGGGGCCAACGTCCTGACTTTC. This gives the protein CAWSVRVRDIYLSGANVLTF.

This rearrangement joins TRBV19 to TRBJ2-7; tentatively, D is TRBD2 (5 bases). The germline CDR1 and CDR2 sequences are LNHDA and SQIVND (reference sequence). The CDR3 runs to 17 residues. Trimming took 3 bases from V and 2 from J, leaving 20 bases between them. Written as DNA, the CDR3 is TGTGCCAGTAGTATGACGCTCGGGAAAGGGATCCCCTACGAGCAGTACTTC. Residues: CASSMTLGKGIPYEQYF. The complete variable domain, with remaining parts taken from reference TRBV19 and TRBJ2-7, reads DGGITQSPKYLFRKEGQNVTLSCEQNLNHDAMYWYRQDPGQGLRLIYYSQIVNDFQKGDIAEGYSVSREKKESFPLTVTSAQKNPTAFYLCASSMTLGKGIPYEQYFGPGTRLTVT.